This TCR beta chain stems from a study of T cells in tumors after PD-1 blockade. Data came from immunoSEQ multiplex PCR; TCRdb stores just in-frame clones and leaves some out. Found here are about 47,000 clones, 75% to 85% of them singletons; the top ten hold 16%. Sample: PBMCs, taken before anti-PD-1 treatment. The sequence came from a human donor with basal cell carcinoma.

This chain's CDR3 is CASSGPQGNQPQHF. Here the CDR3 DNA reads TGTGCCAGCAGCGGGCCCCAGGGCAATCAGCCCCAGCATTTT. The chain couples TRBV2 to TRBJ1-5; D remains unclear. Per the germline V gene, CDR1 is SNHLY and CDR2 is FYNNEI. The CDR3 is 14 amino acids. Trimming removed 6 bases at V and 2 bases at J, with 11 bases between.